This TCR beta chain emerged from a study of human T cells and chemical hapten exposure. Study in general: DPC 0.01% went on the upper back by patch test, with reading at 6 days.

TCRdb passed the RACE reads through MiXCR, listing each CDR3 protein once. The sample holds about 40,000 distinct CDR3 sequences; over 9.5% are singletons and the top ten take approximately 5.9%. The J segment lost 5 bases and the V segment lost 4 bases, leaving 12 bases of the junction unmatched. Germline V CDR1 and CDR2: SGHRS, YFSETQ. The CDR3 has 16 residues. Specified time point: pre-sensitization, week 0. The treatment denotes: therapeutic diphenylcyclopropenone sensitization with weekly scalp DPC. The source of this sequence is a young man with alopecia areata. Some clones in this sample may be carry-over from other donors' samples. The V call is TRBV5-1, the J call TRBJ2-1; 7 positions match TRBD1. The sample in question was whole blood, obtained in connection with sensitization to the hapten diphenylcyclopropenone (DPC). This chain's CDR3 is CASSPNAQTGNNEQFF. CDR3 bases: TGCGCCAGCAGCCCCAACGCCCAGACAGGGAACAATGAGCAGTTCTTC.